This T cell receptor (beta chain) is from a study of patients and donors after allogeneic stem cell transplantation. In this sample, this clonotype turned up a few times. Using its own MiXCR run on the RT-PCR reads, TCRdb lists one record per CDR3 protein. The sample contains about 400,000 distinct CDR3 sequences, 15% to 20% of which appear only once. The CDR3 has 15 residues. After removal of 3 bases from V and 9 bases from J, the junction contained 6 bases not matched to a gene. Per germline, CDR1 MDHEN and CDR2 SYDVKM. V usage is TRBV28 and J usage is TRBJ2-1; 12 bases are shared with TRBD2. The clonotype originates from a human donor who was either an allogeneic HSCT recipient or a stem cell or donor lymphocyte infusion donor (not recorded which). It is not recorded whose cells these are; they may come from a transplant donor. The specimen was blood, either unsorted or a sorted T cell fraction (not recorded which). Written as DNA, the CDR3 is TGTGCCAGCAGTTTGCAACTAGCGGGGGGTGGTGAGCAGTTCTTC. Its protein is CASSLQLAGGGEQFF.